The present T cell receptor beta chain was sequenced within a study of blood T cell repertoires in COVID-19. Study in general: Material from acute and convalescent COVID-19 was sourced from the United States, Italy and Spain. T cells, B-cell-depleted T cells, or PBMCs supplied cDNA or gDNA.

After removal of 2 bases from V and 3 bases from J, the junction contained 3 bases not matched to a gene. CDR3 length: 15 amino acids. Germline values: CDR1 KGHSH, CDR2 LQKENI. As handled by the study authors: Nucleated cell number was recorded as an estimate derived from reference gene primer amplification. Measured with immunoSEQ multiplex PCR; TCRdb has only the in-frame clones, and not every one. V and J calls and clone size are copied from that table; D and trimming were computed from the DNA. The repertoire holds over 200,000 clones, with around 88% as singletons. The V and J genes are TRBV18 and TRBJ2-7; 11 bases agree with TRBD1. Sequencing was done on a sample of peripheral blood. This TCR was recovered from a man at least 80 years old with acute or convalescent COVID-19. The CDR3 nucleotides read TGTGCCAGCTCACCAAAAGGGACAGGGGGCTACGAGCAGTACTTC. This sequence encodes CASSPKGTGGYEQYF.